A single sample is the source of the 13 T cell receptor beta chains below, sequenced in a study of tumor-infiltrating lymphocytes in primary liver carcinoma. Reverse transcription of approximately 0.55 ug total RNA with a constant-region primer produced TCR beta cDNA. A slightly modified ARM-PCR protocol with three nested multiplex PCR rounds produced these TCR beta libraries. PCR rounds one and two used TRBV1-TRBV30 forward primers with a C-beta reverse primer for around 11 cycles each. TCRdb ran MiXCR on the multiplex PCR reads and lists one entry per CDR3 protein. The sample has about 200,000 distinct CDR3 sequences, approximately 86% seen once. Investigators took RNA and DNA out together from roughly 20-30 mg of unsorted bulk tissue. The sequencing sample was made of tumor tissue from primary liver carcinoma. The origin of the receptors is a man aged 40-49 years with primary liver carcinoma and hepatitis B virus infection.

This clonotype was found once. This may arise from a read error, as a much more abundant clone is one base away. The CDR3 coding sequence is TGTACCACCGGCCCGGGGCGGGCTGGGGAAAACACCGGGGAGCTGTTTTTT. It is translated as CTTGPGRAGENTGELFF. The V and J genes are TRBV11-2 and TRBJ2-2; possibly TRBD1 or TRBD2 for D (5 bases each). CDR3 size: 17 residues. In germline, CDR1 is SGHAT, CDR2 FQNNGV.

The sample holds a few counts of this clonotype. This may be a read error: a much more frequent sequence differs by one nucleotide. V is TRBV14 and J is TRBJ1-5; a possible D gene is TRBD1 (5 bases). Germline-derived CDR1 and CDR2 are SGHDN and FVKESK. The CDR3 extends over 15 amino acids. This CDR3 reads CTSSQIGTLNQPQHF. In DNA, the CDR3 is TGTACCAGCAGCCAAATTGGGACCCTCAATCAGCCCCAGCATTTT.

V gene TRBV11-2 combines with J gene TRBJ2-3, with D perhaps matching TRBD2 (5 bases). Germline assignment: CDR1 SGHAT and CDR2 FQNNGV. CDR3 length: 15 residues. The V end lost 5 bases, the J end lost 7 bases, and 19 bases lay between the germline ends. The CDR3 loop reads CASSDNGRFTYTQYF. The CDR3 DNA is TGTGCCAGCAGCGATAATGGGAGATTTACATATACGCAGTATTTT.

As for this clonotype: One end of the junction does not line up with germline, which may come from a read error. This sequence joins TRBV7-8 and TRBJ2-7; D unresolved. CDR1 and CDR2 (germline): SGHVS, FQNEAQ. The length of the CDR3 is 13 residues. Written as DNA, the CDR3 is TGTGCCAGTAGCTATACAAGCGCCTACGAGCAGTGCTTC. This sequence encodes CASSYTSAYEQCF.

This clonotype has a count of ten or more. The genes are TRBV5-1 and TRBJ2-1; the D gene is possibly TRBD1 (6 bases). The germline V gene encodes CDR1 SGHRS and CDR2 YFSETQ. The CDR3 is 15 residues long. Trimming pared 4 bases from V and 0 bases from J, leaving 11 bases between. CDR3 in DNA: TGCGCCAGCAGCACCCAGGGGTCCTCCTACAATGAGCAGTTCTTC. Encoded protein: CASSTQGSSYNEQFF. The full variable domain, rest sourced from reference TRBV5-1 and TRBJ2-1, is KAGVTQTPRYLIKTRGQQVTLSCSPISGHRSVSWYQQTPGQGLQFLFEYFSETQRNKGNFPGRFSGRQFSNSRSEMNVSTLELGDSALYLCASSTQGSSYNEQFFGPGTRLTVL.

The genes are TRBV6-5 and TRBJ1-2; D gene uncertain. Trimming removed 7 bases at V and 10 bases at J, with 13 bases between. This CDR3 has 11 residues. Per the germline V gene, CDR1 is MNHEY and CDR2 is SVGAGI. CDR3 in amino acids: CASTDRRDYTF. The CDR3 region has the DNA TGTGCCAGCACCGATAGGAGAGACTACACCTTC.

In the case of this clonotype: The junction and the germline gene differ at one end; a read error may be behind it. This chain links TRBV4-2 with TRBJ2-1, with D possibly matching TRBD2 (6 bases). This CDR3 is 15 amino acids long. Germline lookup yields CDR1 LGHNA and CDR2 YNFKEQ. CDR3 nucleotides: TGTGTCAGCAACCAAGATTGGACTACCGGCGGTGGGCAGTTCTTC. It translates to CVSNQDWTTGGGQFF.

Worth noting for this clonotype: An end of the junction does not agree with germline; a read error may underlie this. The rearrangement joins TRBV11-2 to TRBJ2-4, with 8 bases fitting TRBD2. Germline CDR1 reads SGHAT; CDR2 reads FQNNGV. The CDR3 covers 18 residues. CDR3 amino acids: CASSPPGLVGLAKNIQYF. The DNA for the CDR3 is TGTGCCAGCAGCCCACCGGGACTAGTGGGTCTAGCCAAAAACATTCAGTACTTT.

As regards this clonotype: The junction differs from germline at one of its ends, possibly a read error. The chain carries TRBV6-2 or TRBV6-3 and TRBJ1-1; TRBD1 aligns across 9 bases. The CDR3 sequence is 15 residues long. From germline, CDR1 is MNHEY and CDR2 SVGEGT. CDR3 region: CVSSEQGARSIEAFF. The CDR3 DNA is TGTGTCAGCAGTGAACAGGGGGCGAGGAGCATTGAAGCTTTCTTT.

The gene calls are TRBV29-1 and TRBJ2-3; 9 bases match TRBD1. Judging by the DNA end, TRBJ1-5 fits better; the J call may be wrong. The CDR3 totals 14 residues. Germline V gene data show CDR1 as SQVTM and CDR2 as ANQGSEA. The CDR3 region is CSVRGTGTSDTQHF. The DNA of the CDR3 is TGCAGCGTGAGGGGGACAGGGACTTCAGATACGCAGCATTTT.

This clonotype occurred a few times. The CDR3 does not end in the conserved phenylalanine or tryptophan, so this is likely a read error. The V gene is TRBV6-2 or TRBV6-3, the J gene TRBJ1-1; D is undetermined. With 3 bases removed from V and 4 bases from J, the gap between germline ends came to 12 bases. Looked up from germline, CDR1 is MNHEY and CDR2 is SVGEGT. This CDR3 comprises 14 residues. CDR3 sequence (DNA): TGTGCCAGCAGTTATTCCACAAGGCTCACTGAAGCTTTCCTT. The encoded protein is CASSYSTRLTEAFL.

In the case of this clonotype: A read error is likely, as this CDR3 ends without the conserved phenylalanine or tryptophan. The rearrangement uses TRBV6-2 or TRBV6-3 and TRBJ1-1; 9 bases line up with TRBD1. The CDR3 has 15 amino acids. The germline V gene has CDR1 MNHEY and CDR2 SVGEGT. The CDR3 DNA sequence: TGTGTCAGCAGTGAACAGGGGGCGAGGAGCACTGAAGCTTTCTCT. Amino acid sequence: CVSSEQGARSTEAFS.

This clonotype occurred a few times. The genes are TRBV11-2 and TRBJ2-5; 7 bases match TRBD2. The germline V gene has CDR1 SGHAT and CDR2 FQNNGV. The CDR3 is made up of 15 amino acids. Trimming cost V 7 bases and J 5 bases; bases outside gene matches: 13. The CDR3 coding sequence is TGTGCCAGCAATTTACCCGTGCAGGGAGGGGAGACCCAGTACTTC. This gives the protein CASNLPVQGGETQYF.